The 12 T cell receptor beta chains presented below share a single source sample, sequenced in a study of T-cell memory formation after mild COVID-19. TCRdb passed the 5' RACE reads through MiXCR, listing each CDR3 protein once. The sample lists 300,000 to 400,000 distinct CDR3 sequences, about 16% occurring once. What was sequenced was PBMCs or a T cell subset sorted from them (not recorded which). The origin of the receptors is a man aged 18 to 29 who had mild COVID-19 (a few samples of this study predate the infection). Cell type and time point are not known.

The rearrangement joins TRBV7-9 to TRBJ2-5, with TRBD2 as a possible D gene (6 bases). The CDR3 runs to 14 residues. Trimming removed 8 bases from V and 5 bases from J, with 18 bases in between. Germline-derived CDR1 and CDR2 are SEHNR and FQNEAQ (reference sequence). The CDR3: CASGRLVYQETQYF. Written as DNA, the CDR3 is TGTGCCAGCGGTCGACTAGTTTATCAGGAGACCCAGTACTTC.

CDR3 sequence reads: CASSLAVGRQGVGYNEQFF. CDR3 nucleotide sequence: TGTGCCAGCAGCTTAGCAGTTGGGCGACAGGGAGTTGGGTACAATGAGCAGTTCTTC. V gene TRBV7-9 combines with J gene TRBJ2-1; 7 nucleotides match TRBD1. CDR1 is SEHNR, CDR2 FQNEAQ, per germline (reference sequence). This CDR3 spans 19 amino acids. Trimming took 0 bases from V and 4 from J; bases not matched to a gene: 15.

This clonotype was detected only a few times. V gene TRBV27 combines with J gene TRBJ1-5, with D possibly TRBD1 on 6 matching bases. The CDR3 is 15 amino acids. The V end lost 5 bases, the J end lost 2 bases, and 13 bases lay between the germline ends. CDR1 is MNHEY, CDR2 SMNVEV, per germline (reference sequence). CDR3 protein: CASSKGGIGNQPQHF. The CDR3 DNA reads TGTGCCAGCAGTAAAGGGGGGATTGGCAATCAGCCCCAGCATTTT.

The genes are TRBV5-1 and TRBJ2-5; D is ambiguous. V lost 0 bases to trimming and J lost 2 bases, with 5 bases between them. The CDR3 consists of 13 residues. Germline V CDR1 and CDR2: SGHRS, YFSETQ. This chain's CDR3 is CASSLAQQETQYF. In DNA, the CDR3 is TGCGCCAGCAGCTTGGCACAGCAAGAGACCCAGTACTTC.

The gene calls are TRBV20-1 and TRBJ1-5; no clear D gene. Trimming stripped 3 bases from V and 0 bases from J, with 6 bases between. This CDR3 spans 13 amino acids. The germline CDR1 and CDR2 sequences are DFQATT and SNEGSKA (reference sequence). CDR3 residues: CSASLFSNQPQHF. The CDR3 DNA sequence: TGCAGTGCTAGCCTTTTTAGCAATCAGCCCCAGCATTTT.

This clonotype was counted between two and nine times. The chain uses TRBV20-1 and TRBJ2-5; TRBD2 might be the D (6 bases). Germline V gives CDR1 DFQATT, CDR2 SNEGSKA (reference sequence). CDR3 length equals 10 residues. Between the trimmed V and J ends, which lost 5 bases and 9 bases, there was a span of 10 bases. CDR3 region: CSAAGDSQYF. The CDR3 region has the DNA TGCAGTGCTGCCGGGGACTCCCAGTACTTC.

The V gene is TRBV20-1, the J gene TRBJ1-1; the match to TRBD1 covers 7 bases. This CDR3 has 12 residues. Trimming removed 2 bases from V and 6 bases from J; junction bases left unmatched: 3. Germline V gene data show CDR1 as DFQATT and CDR2 as SNEGSKA (reference sequence). The CDR3 reads CSARPDRAEAFF. In DNA form, the CDR3 reads TGCAGTGCTAGACCCGACAGGGCTGAAGCTTTCTTT.

This clonotype was counted only a few times. V is TRBV27 and J is TRBJ1-1, with a possible D match to TRBD1 (6 bases). The germline V gene has CDR1 MNHEY and CDR2 SMNVEV (reference sequence). The CDR3 covers 14 residues. Trimming shortened V by 5 bases and J by 6 bases, and 16 bases separated the two germline ends. The CDR3: CASSGWGAGAEAFF. CDR3 DNA: TGTGCCAGCAGTGGGTGGGGGGCCGGCGCTGAAGCTTTCTTT.

The rearrangement uses TRBV19 and TRBJ1-2, with D unclear. Germline loops: CDR1 LNHDA, CDR2 SQIVND (reference sequence). V shed 1 base and J shed 2 bases, with 11 bases lying between them. The CDR3 is 15 amino acids. DNA for the CDR3: TGTGCCAGTAGTATAGGACGGTTGAGAAACTATGGCTACACCTTC. This encodes CASSIGRLRNYGYTF.

There are a few counts of this clonotype. The V gene is TRBV6-2 or TRBV6-3, the J gene TRBJ1-5; possibly TRBD1 for D (5 bases). The CDR3 consists of 13 residues. The V gene lost 8 bases and the J gene lost 7 bases, with 15 bases spanning the gap. In germline, CDR1 is MNHEY, CDR2 SVGEGT. The CDR3 loop reads CASGGGVGQPQHF. Written as DNA, the CDR3 is TGTGCCAGCGGGGGGGGGGTCGGCCAGCCCCAGCATTTT.

This clonotype was detected only a few times. The chain employs TRBV4-3 and TRBJ1-6; D not certain. Germline CDR1 is LGHNA and CDR2 is YSLEER. Trimming stripped 4 bases from V and 0 bases from J, with 10 bases between. The CDR3 is made up of 16 amino acids. The CDR3 DNA reads as TGCGCCAGCAGCCCTATCCATAGCTCCTATAATTCACCCCTCCACTTT. It translates to CASSPIHSSYNSPLHF.

V gene TRBV10-3 combines with J gene TRBJ2-5; possibly TRBD1 for D (5 bases). The CDR3 extends over 14 amino acids. CDR1 is ENHRY and CDR2 is SYGVKD in the germline V gene. V was clipped by 3 bases and J by 7 bases, with 15 bases between them. CDR3 residues: CAISDQGQQGTQYF. CDR3 nucleotides: TGTGCCATCAGTGATCAAGGGCAGCAGGGGACCCAGTACTTC.